Included here is one T cell receptor beta chain sequence, with context. This sample stems from a study of blood T cell repertoires in COVID-19. Study at large: Researchers got acute and convalescent COVID-19 samples from the United States, Italy and Spain. T cells, B-cell-depleted T cells, or PBMCs supplied cDNA or gDNA.

The CDR3 runs to 17 residues. Germline V gives CDR1 KGHDR, CDR2 SFDVKD. The trim removed 0 bases at V and 0 bases at J, leaving 4 bases unmatched. Sequenced by immunoSEQ multiplex PCR; TCRdb stores in-frame clones only, minus some. The sample includes 150,000 or so clones, 65% to 90% of them seen just once. Categorization into cohorts depended on clinical history that participants reported. Sequenced: PBMCs or T cells enriched from blood (not recorded which). This receptor was taken from a man between 50 and 59 years old who had recovered from COVID-19. V and J are TRBV24-1 and TRBJ2-3; 8 bases line up with TRBD2. The CDR3 is CATSDLSGLGSTDTQYF. The DNA of the CDR3 is TGTGCCACCAGTGATTTGTCGGGACTAGGAAGCACAGATACGCAGTATTTT.